Sequencing of this T cell receptor beta chain was carried out in a study of T cells in Graves' hyperthyroidism and ophthalmopathy. This clonotype was counted at least ten times. What it binds is not known. Using RNA transcripts as the source, TCR beta CDR3 regions were amplified. HTBI primers drove first-round RT-PCR of the TCR CDR3. From the multiplex PCR reads, TCRdb called clonotypes with MiXCR, one entry per CDR3 protein. The data hold over 500,000 distinct CDR3 sequences, with about 46% observed a single time. Clinical symptoms, serum thyroxine, TRAb, thyroid ultrasound and orbital computed tomography informed diagnoses. The study's findings and limits: Blood shared most expanded thyroid clonotypes above 0.001. A model built on 13 V-J features separated ophthalmopathy from stable hyperthyroidism. It was a median about 6.5 months before onset that the model predicted ophthalmopathy.

The sequenced material came from peripheral blood or thyroid tissue (not recorded which). This TCR was sampled from an adult woman with Graves' disease, either hyperthyroidism or ophthalmopathy (not recorded which).

The CDR3 is CASSVGDPLGNTIYF. For the CDR3, the DNA is TGTGCCAGCAGCGTAGGCGACCCCCTCGGTAACACCATATATTTT. The chain couples TRBV9 to TRBJ1-3; D gene unclear. CDR3 length equals 15 residues. V was trimmed by 0 bases and J by 7 bases, leaving 14 bases between them. Germline values: CDR1 SGDLS, CDR2 YYNGEE.